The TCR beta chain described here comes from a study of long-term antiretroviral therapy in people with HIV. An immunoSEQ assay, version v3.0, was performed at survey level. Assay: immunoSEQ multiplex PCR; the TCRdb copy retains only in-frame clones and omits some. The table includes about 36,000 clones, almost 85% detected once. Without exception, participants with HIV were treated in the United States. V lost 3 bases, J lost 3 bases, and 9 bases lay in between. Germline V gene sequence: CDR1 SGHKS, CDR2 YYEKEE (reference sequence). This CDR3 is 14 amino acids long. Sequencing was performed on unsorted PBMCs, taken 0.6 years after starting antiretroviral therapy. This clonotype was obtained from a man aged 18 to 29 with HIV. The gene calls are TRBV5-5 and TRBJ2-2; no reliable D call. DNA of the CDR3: TGTGCCAGCAGCTACTTCTGGGACACCGGGGAGCTGTTTTTT. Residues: CASSYFWDTGELFF.